This T cell receptor (beta chain) is from a study of T cells after yellow fever vaccination. MiXCR, run by TCRdb on the 5' RACE reads, gives a single entry per CDR3 protein. The repertoire holds 300,000 to 400,000 distinct CDR3 sequences, with over 8.5% as singletons. The clonotype originates from a man younger than 35 who received the YFV17D yellow fever vaccine. This material consisted of CD4+ T cells sorted from PBMCs, taken 45 days after the yellow fever booster vaccination.

CDR3 amino acids: CSASLIGSSYEQYF. For the CDR3, the DNA is TGCAGTGCTAGCCTCATAGGGAGCTCCTACGAGCAGTACTTC. The chain is built from TRBV20-1 and TRBJ2-7; TRBD2 is a possible D gene (5 bases). V was clipped by 3 bases and J by 0 bases, with 12 bases between them. CDR3 length: 14 amino acids. CDR1 is DFQATT, CDR2 SNEGSKA, per germline (reference sequence).